This TCR beta chain was identified during a study of CDR3 diversity in severe acne. Trimming shortened V by 2 bases and J by 14 bases, and 19 bases separated the two germline ends. Germline V gene sequence: CDR1 LNHNV, CDR2 YYDKDF (reference sequence). CDR3 size: 14 residues. TCRdb itself ran the PCR reads through MiXCR, one entry per CDR3 protein. The sample records about 100,000 distinct CDR3 sequences, around 53% being singletons. This sequence was found in a male donor with acne. Input material: blood. This chain links TRBV15 with TRBJ1-5; D is ambiguous. The CDR3 bases are TGTGCCACCAGCAGAAGGACGGGAGGAGCGGACGAGCATTTT. It specifies CATSRRTGGADEHF.